These 7 T cell receptor beta chains share one sample of origin, sequenced in a study of shared clonotypes between healthy human individuals. TCRdb's table, derived via immunoSEQ multiplex PCR, lists solely in-frame clones and lacks some. The top ten clones hold over 1.3% of a sample with some 900,000 clones, less than 85% of them seen once. Source material: memory CD4+ T cells sorted from blood. Subset indicated: CD45RA-negative fraction. All receptors derive from a man between 18 and 35 years old in good health.

The chain uses TRBV10-3 and TRBJ1-2; 7 bases agree with TRBD1. The J segment lost 0 bases and the V segment lost 11 bases, leaving 9 bases of the junction unmatched. The germline gives CDR1 ENHRY, CDR2 SYGVKD. This CDR3 has 14 residues. The CDR3 region is CASKGAAANYGYTF. For the CDR3, the DNA is TGTGCCTCCAAGGGGGCCGCAGCTAACTATGGCTACACCTTC.

This clone was picked up a small number of times. This sequence joins TRBV6-5 and TRBJ1-1, with D unclear. From germline, CDR1 is MNHEY and CDR2 SVGAGI. The CDR3 runs 14 residues. Between the trimmed V and J ends, which lost 5 bases and 5 bases, there was a span of 15 bases. The CDR3 region is CASSARVGATEAFF. The CDR3 DNA is TGTGCCAGCAGTGCGAGGGTGGGCGCGACTGAAGCTTTCTTT.

The V call is TRBV6-5, the J call TRBJ2-5, with D possibly called TRBD1 or TRBD2 (5 bases each). Germline-derived CDR1 and CDR2 are MNHEY and SVGAGI. The CDR3 sequence is 15 residues long. V dropped 4 bases and J dropped 1 base, with 13 bases sitting between them. CDR3 region: CASSSGRAPQETQYF. Written as DNA, the CDR3 is TGTGCCAGCAGTTCGGGACGCGCACCCCAAGAGACCCAGTACTTC.

This clone is a singleton in its sample. The chain carries TRBV4-3 and TRBJ2-3; D not certain. V was shortened by 0 bases and J by 9 bases, with 16 bases between the two germline ends. Per the germline V gene, CDR1 is LGHNA and CDR2 is YSLEER. The CDR3 is 15 residues long. The CDR3 here is CASSQDPGGRYTQYF. CDR3 coding DNA: TGCGCCAGCAGCCAAGATCCCGGTGGTCGCTACACGCAGTATTTT.

This clone was found many times. This chain joins TRBV27 and TRBJ1-4; TRBD1 agrees at 7 bases. Trimming cost V 4 bases and J 8 bases; bases outside gene matches: 4. This CDR3 is 13 amino acids long. Per the germline V gene, CDR1 is MNHEY and CDR2 is SMNVEV (reference sequence). CDR3 bases: TGTGCCAGCAGTTCAGGGGGTCGCGAAAAACTGTTTTTT. It specifies CASSSGGREKLFF. Variable domain in full (rest from reference TRBV27 and TRBJ1-4): EAQVTQNPRYLITVTGKKLTVTCSQNMNHEYMSWYRQDPGLGLRQIYYSMNVEVTDKGDVPEGYKVSRKEKRNFPLILESPSPNQTSLYFCASSSGGREKLFFGSGTQLSVL.

The chain links TRBV6-6 to TRBJ2-1, with D hard to call. The V end was cut by 8 bases, the J end by 7 bases, with 12 bases between. CDR1 and CDR2 from the germline V gene are MNHNY and SVGAGI (reference sequence). The CDR3 length is 12 residues. The CDR3 bases are TGTGCCAGCGCTCAAGCCCCGAATGAGCAGTTCTTC. As protein: CASAQAPNEQFF.

This chain uses TRBV30 with TRBJ1-5, with D uncertain. The CDR3 runs to 13 residues. With 3 bases removed from V and 5 bases from J, the gap between germline ends came to 11 bases. Germline CDR1 GTSNPN, CDR2 SVGIG (reference sequence). CDR3 loop: CAWSSYSDQPQHF. CDR3 nucleotide sequence: TGTGCCTGGAGCTCCTACTCGGATCAGCCCCAGCATTTT.